What follows are 2 T cell receptor beta chains derived from one specimen sequenced in a study of blood T cell repertoires in COVID-19. This table comes from immunoSEQ multiplex PCR, and its TCRdb copy is limited to in-frame clones, with some not included. This table holds 90,000 to 120,000 clones, over 60% found once. The sequenced material came from peripheral blood. The receptor source for this set is a man aged 70-80 years with acute or convalescent COVID-19.

The chain couples TRBV27 to TRBJ2-3; the match to TRBD1 covers 7 bases. Trimming took 2 bases from V and 2 from J; bases not matched to a gene: 4. The length of the CDR3 is 15 residues. Germline lookup yields CDR1 MNHEY and CDR2 SMNVEV (reference sequence). The CDR3 region has the DNA TGTGCCAGCAGTTTAGGGGGACAGATCACAGATACGCAGTATTTT. Encoded protein: CASSLGGQITDTQYF.

The rearrangement joins TRBV7-9 to TRBJ1-2, with a weak D call TRBD1 (6 bases). The length of the CDR3 is 14 residues. V was cut by 1 base and J by 4 bases, with 10 bases left in between. The germline CDR1 and CDR2 sequences are SEHNR and FQNEAQ (reference sequence). CDR3 protein: CASSLVGASYGYTF. Written as DNA, the CDR3 is TGTGCCAGCAGCTTAGTGGGGGCCAGCTATGGCTACACCTTC.